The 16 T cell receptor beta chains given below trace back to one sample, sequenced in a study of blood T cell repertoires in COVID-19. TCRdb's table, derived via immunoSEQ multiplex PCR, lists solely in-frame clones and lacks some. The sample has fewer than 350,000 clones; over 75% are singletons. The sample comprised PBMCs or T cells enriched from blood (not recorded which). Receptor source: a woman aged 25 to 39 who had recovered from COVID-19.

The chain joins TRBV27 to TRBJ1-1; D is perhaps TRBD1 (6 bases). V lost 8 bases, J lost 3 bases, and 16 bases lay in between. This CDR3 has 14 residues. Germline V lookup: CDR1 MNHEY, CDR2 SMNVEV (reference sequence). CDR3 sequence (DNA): TGTGCCAGCGTAGGGGGGGTTGTATACACTGAAGCTTTCTTT. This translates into CASVGGVVYTEAFF.

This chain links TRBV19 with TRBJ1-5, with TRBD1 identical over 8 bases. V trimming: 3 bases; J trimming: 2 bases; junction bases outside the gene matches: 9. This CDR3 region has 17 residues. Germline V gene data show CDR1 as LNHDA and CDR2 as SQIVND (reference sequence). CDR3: CASSMARTGLGNQPQHF. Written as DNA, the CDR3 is TGTGCCAGTAGTATGGCCCGGACAGGGTTGGGCAATCAGCCCCAGCATTTT.

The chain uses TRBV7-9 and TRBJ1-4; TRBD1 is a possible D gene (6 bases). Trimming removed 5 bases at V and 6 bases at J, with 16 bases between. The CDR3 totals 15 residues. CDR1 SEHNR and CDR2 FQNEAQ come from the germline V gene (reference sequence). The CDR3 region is CASSPRAGGYEKLFF. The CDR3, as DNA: TGTGCCAGCAGCCCACGCGCGGGGGGCTATGAAAAACTGTTTTTT. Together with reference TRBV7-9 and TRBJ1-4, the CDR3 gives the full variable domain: DTGVSQNPRHKITKRGQNVTFRCDPISEHNRLYWYRQTLGQGPEFLTYFQNEAQLEKSRLLSDRFSAERPKGSFSTLEIQRTEQGDSAMYLCASSPRAGGYEKLFFGSGTQLSVL.

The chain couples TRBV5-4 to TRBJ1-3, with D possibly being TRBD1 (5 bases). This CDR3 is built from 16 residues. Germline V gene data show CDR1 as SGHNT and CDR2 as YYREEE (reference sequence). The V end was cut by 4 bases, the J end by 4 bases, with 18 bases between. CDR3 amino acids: CASSPGGGGEGNTIYF. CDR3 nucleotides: TGTGCCAGCAGCCCCGGAGGTGGAGGGGAAGGAAACACCATATATTTT.

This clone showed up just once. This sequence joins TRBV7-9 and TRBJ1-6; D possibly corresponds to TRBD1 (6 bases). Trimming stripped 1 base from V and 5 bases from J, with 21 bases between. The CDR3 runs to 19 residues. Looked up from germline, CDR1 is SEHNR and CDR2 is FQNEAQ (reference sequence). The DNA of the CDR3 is TGTGCCAGCAGCTTAGGAGCCGGGACACGCTTTAGGGATAATTCACCCCTCCACTTT. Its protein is CASSLGAGTRFRDNSPLHF. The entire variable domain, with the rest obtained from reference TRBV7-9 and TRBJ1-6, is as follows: DTGVSQNPRHKITKRGQNVTFRCDPISEHNRLYWYRQTLGQGPEFLTYFQNEAQLEKSRLLSDRFSAERPKGSFSTLEIQRTEQGDSAMYLCASSLGAGTRFRDNSPLHFGNGTRLTVT.

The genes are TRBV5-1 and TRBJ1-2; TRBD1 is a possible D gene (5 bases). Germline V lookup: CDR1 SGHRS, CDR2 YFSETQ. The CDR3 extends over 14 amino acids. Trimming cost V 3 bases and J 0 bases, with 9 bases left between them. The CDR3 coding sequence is TGCGCCAGCAGCTCGCCAGGGTCTAACTATGGCTACACCTTC. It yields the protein CASSSPGSNYGYTF.

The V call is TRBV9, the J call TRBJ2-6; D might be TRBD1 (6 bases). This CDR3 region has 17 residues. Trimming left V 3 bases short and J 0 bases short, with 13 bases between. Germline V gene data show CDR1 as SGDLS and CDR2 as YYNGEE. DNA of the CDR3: TGTGCCAGCAGCGGCACCGTGGGGGCCTCTGGGGCCAACGTCCTGACTTTC. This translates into CASSGTVGASGANVLTF. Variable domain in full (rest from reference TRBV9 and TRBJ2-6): DSGVTQTPKHLITATGQRVTLRCSPRSGDLSVYWYQQSLDQGLQFLIQYYNGEERAKGNILERFSAQQFPDLHSELNLSSLELGDSALYFCASSGTVGASGANVLTFGAGSRLTVL.

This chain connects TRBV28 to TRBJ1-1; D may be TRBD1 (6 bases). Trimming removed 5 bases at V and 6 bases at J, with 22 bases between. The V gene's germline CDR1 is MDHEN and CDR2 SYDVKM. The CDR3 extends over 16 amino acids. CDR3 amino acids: CASSPPLPGRTAEAFF. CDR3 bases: TGTGCCAGCAGTCCTCCTCTTCCGGGGCGGACAGCTGAAGCTTTCTTT.

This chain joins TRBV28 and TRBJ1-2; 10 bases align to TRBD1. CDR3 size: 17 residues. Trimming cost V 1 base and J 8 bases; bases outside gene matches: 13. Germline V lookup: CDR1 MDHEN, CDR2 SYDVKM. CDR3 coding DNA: TGTGCCAGCAGTTTATTCATAAACAGCGGACAGGGGGACGGCTACACCTTC. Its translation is CASSLFINSGQGDGYTF.

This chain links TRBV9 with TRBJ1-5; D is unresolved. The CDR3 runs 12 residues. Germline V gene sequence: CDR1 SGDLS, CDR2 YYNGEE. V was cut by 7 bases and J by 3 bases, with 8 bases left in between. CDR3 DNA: TGTGCCAGCGGGCAGAACAATCAGCCCCAGCATTTT. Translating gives CASGQNNQPQHF.

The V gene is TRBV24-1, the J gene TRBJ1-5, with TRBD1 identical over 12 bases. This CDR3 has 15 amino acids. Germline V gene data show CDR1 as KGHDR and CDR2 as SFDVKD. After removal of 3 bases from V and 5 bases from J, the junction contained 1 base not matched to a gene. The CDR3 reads CATSDGTGGHQPQHF. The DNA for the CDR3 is TGTGCCACCAGTGATGGGACAGGGGGCCATCAGCCCCAGCATTTT.

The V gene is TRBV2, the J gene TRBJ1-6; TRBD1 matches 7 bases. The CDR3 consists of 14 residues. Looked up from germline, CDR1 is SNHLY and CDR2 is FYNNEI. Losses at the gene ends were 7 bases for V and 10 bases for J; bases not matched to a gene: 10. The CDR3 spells CASIVTGKLSPLHF. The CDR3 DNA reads TGTGCCAGCATCGTGACAGGGAAGTTGTCACCCCTCCACTTT.

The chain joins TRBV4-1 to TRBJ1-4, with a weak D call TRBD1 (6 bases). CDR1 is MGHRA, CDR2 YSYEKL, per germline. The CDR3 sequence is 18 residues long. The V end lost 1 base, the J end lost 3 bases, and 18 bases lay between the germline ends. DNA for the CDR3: TGCGCCAGCAGCCAAGGTGGAGAGGGAAAGGGGGCTAATGAAAAACTGTTTTTT. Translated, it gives CASSQGGEGKGANEKLFF.

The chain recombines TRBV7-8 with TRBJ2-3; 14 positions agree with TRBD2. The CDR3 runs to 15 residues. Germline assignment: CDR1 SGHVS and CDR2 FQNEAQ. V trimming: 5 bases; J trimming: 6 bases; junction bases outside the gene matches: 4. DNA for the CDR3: TGTGCCAGCAGCCGGACTAGCGGGAGGACGGATACGCAGTATTTT. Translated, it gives CASSRTSGRTDTQYF.

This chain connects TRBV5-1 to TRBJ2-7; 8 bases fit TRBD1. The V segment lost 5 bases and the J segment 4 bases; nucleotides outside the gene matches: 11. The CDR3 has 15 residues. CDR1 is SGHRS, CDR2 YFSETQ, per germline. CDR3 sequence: CASRGGGQGRYEQYF. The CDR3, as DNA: TGCGCCAGCAGGGGGGGCGGACAGGGCCGGTACGAGCAGTACTTC.

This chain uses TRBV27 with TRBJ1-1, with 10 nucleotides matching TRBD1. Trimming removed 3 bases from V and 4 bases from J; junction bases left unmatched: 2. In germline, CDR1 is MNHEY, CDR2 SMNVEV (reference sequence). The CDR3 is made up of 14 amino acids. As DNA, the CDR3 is TGTGCCAGCAGTTTGCGGACAGGGGGCACTGAAGCTTTCTTT. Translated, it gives CASSLRTGGTEAFF.